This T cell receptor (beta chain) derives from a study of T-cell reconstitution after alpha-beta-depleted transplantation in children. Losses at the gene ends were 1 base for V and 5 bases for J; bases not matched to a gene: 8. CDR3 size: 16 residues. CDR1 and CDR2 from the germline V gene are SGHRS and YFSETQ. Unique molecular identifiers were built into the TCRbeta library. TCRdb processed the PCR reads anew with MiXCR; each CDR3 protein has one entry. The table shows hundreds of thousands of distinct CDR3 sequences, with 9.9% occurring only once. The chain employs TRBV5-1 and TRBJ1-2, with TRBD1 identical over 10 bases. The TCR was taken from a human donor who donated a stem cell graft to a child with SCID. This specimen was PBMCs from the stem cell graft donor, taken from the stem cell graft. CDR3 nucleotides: TGCGCCAGCAGCTTGCAAAGACAGGGGGCGTCGTATGGCTACACCTTC. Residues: CASSLQRQGASYGYTF.